This T cell receptor (beta chain) came from a study of T cells in Graves' hyperthyroidism and ophthalmopathy. Study-wide background: Peripheral blood sampling occurred at initial diagnosis, before any treatment.

Trimming removed 3 bases from V and 6 bases from J, with 22 bases in between. Germline V gene data show CDR1 as KGHSH and CDR2 as LQKENI. CDR3 length equals 17 residues. The hyperthyroidism was newly diagnosed and had lasted under 2 months; the patients were aged 18 to 65. Exclusion criteria comprised uncontrolled infection, other autoimmune disease, pregnancy or lactation. RNA transcripts served as the template for amplifying TCR beta CDR3 regions. The TCR CDR3 first-round RT-PCR relied on the HTBI primer set. TCRdb reanalysed the multiplex PCR reads using MiXCR and keeps one entry per CDR3 protein. The table includes more than 150,000 distinct CDR3 sequences, about a sixth detected once. Regarding the study as a whole: Most thyroid clonotypes that were expanded above 0.001 also turned up in blood.

As to this clonotype: Its antigen is still unknown.

This sequence originates from a woman between 45 and 60 years old with Graves' hyperthyroidism. J is TRBJ2-3 and V is TRBV18; D might be TRBD2 (7 bases). Sequences were obtained from blood. The CDR3 DNA follows: TGTGCCAGCTCACCTTCCTTCCTAGGGGGGGTTGACGATACGCAGTATTTT. This sequence encodes CASSPSFLGGVDDTQYF. Using reference TRBV18 and TRBJ2-3 for the parts outside the CDR3, the full variable domain is NAGVMQNPRHLVRRRGQEARLRCSPMKGHSHVYWYRQLPEEGLKFMVYLQKENIIDESGMPKERFSAEFPKEGPSILRIQQVVRGDSAAYFCASSPSFLGGVDDTQYFGPGTRLTVL.